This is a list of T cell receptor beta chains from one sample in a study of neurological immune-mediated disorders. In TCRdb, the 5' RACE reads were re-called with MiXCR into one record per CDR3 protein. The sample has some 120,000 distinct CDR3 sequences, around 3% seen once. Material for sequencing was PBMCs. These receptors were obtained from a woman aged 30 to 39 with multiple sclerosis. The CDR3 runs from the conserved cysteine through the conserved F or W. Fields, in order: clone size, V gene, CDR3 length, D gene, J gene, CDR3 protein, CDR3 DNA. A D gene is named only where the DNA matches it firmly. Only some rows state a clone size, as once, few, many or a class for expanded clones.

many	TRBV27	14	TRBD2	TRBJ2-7	CASSLGGFSYEQYF	TGTGCCAGCAGTTTGGGGGGGTTCTCCTACGAGCAGTACTTC
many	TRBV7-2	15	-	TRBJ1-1	CASSLALGQYTEAFF	TGTGCCAGCAGCTTAGCACTCGGGCAGTACACTGAAGCTTTCTTT
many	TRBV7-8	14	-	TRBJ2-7	CASSDDPSSYEQYF	TGTGCCAGCAGCGACGACCCTAGCTCCTACGAGCAGTACTTC
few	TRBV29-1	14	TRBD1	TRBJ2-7	CSVVFGQADYEQYF	TGCAGCGTTGTTTTTGGACAGGCCGACTACGAGCAGTACTTC
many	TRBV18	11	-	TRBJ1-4	CASSANEKLFF	TGTGCCAGCTCAGCTAATGAAAAACTGTTTTTT
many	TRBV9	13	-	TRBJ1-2	CASSVERNYGYTF	TGTGCCAGCAGCGTTGAACGGAACTATGGCTACACCTTC
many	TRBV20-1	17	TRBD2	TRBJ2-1	CSASLLLVAGPLNEQFF	TGCAGTGCTAGTCTCCTGCTGGTAGCGGGGCCTTTGAATGAGCAGTTCTTC
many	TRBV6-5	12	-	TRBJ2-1	CASSLGDNEQFF	TGTGCCAGCAGTTTGGGGGACAATGAGCAGTTCTTC
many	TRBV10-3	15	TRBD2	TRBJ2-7	CAISESRAGAYEQYF	TGTGCCATCAGTGAGTCAAGAGCGGGGGCCTACGAGCAGTACTTC
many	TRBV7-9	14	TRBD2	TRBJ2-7	CASSWGGTSGEQYF	TGTGCCAGCAGCTGGGGCGGGACTAGCGGTGAGCAGTACTTC
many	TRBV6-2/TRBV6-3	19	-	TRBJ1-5	CASSYFAMSTVPWDQPQHF	TGTGCCAGCAGTTACTTTGCTATGTCGACAGTTCCCTGGGATCAGCCCCAGCATTTT
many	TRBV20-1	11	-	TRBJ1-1	CSASDGLGAFF	TGCAGTGCTAGTGACGGGTTGGGCGCTTTCTTT
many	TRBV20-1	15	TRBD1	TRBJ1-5	CSARDRGDSNQPQHF	TGCAGTGCAAGGGACAGGGGCGATAGCAATCAGCCCCAGCATTTT
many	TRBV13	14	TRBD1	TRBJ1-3	CASRIRGSGNTIYF	TGTGCCAGCAGAATCAGGGGGAGCGGAAACACCATATATTTT
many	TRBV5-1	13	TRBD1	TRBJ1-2	CASNPDRNYGYTF	TGCGCCAGCAATCCGGACAGGAACTATGGCTACACCTTC
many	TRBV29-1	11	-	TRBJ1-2	CSVEINGGYTF	TGCAGCGTTGAGATTAACGGGGGCTACACCTTC
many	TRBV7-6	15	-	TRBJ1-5	CASSWGPPGSQPQHF	TGTGCCAGCAGCTGGGGGCCTCCGGGGTCTCAGCCCCAGCATTTT
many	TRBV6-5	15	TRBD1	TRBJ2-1	CASRLTGTGYNEQFF	TGTGCCAGCAGATTAACCGGGACAGGCTACAATGAGCAGTTCTTC
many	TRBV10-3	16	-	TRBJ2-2	CASMLGQDTNTGELFF	TGTGCCAGCATGCTGGGGCAGGACACGAACACCGGGGAGCTGTTTTTT
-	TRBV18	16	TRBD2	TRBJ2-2	CASSPGLVGNTGELFF	TGTGCCAGCTCACCAGGACTAGTGGGGAACACCGGGGAGCTGTTTTTT
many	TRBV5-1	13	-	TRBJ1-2	CASSAGQNYGYTF	TGCGCCAGCAGCGCGGGACAAAACTATGGCTACACCTTC
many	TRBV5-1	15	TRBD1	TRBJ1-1	CASSRGQGSITEAFF	TGCGCCAGCAGCCGAGGACAGGGTTCGATCACTGAAGCTTTCTTT
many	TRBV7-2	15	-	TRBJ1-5	CASSTRENSNQPQHF	TGTGCCAGCAGCACCAGGGAAAATAGCAATCAGCCCCAGCATTTT
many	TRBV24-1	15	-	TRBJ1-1	CATSDLMAALIEAFF	TGTGCCACCAGTGATTTGATGGCGGCTTTGATTGAAGCTTTCTTT
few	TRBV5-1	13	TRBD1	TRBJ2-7	CASSYTGDYEQYF	TGCGCCAGCAGCTACACAGGGGACTACGAGCAGTACTTC
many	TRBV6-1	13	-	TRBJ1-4	CASVQVGDEKLFF	TGTGCCAGCGTACAGGTGGGCGATGAAAAACTGTTTTTT
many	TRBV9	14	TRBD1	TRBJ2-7	CASSVRDRGHEQYF	TGTGCCAGCAGCGTGAGGGACAGGGGCCACGAGCAGTACTTC
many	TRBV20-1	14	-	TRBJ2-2	CSARPGVVTGELFF	TGCAGTGCTCGACCAGGGGTCGTCACCGGGGAGCTGTTTTTT
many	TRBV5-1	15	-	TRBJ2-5	CASSPRVGGQETQYF	TGCGCCAGCAGCCCTCGCGTAGGGGGCCAAGAGACCCAGTACTTC
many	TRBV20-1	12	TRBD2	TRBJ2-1	CSAARTSDEQFF	TGCAGTGCTGCGAGGACTAGTGATGAGCAGTTCTTC
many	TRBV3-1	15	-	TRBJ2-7	CASSHFTTGFREQYF	TGTGCCAGCAGCCACTTTACAACAGGGTTTCGCGAGCAGTACTTC
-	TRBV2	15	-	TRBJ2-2	CASRRSVEDTGELFF	TGTGCCAGCAGGAGGTCTGTGGAGGACACCGGGGAGCTGTTTTTT
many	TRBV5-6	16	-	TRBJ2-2	CASSLRGPQHTGELFF	TGTGCCAGCAGCTTGAGGGGACCTCAGCACACCGGGGAGCTGTTTTTT
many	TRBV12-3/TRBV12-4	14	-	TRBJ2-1	CASSPRYRFDEQFF	TGTGCCAGCAGCCCACGTTACAGGTTCGATGAGCAGTTCTTC
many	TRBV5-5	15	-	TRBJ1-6	CASSSGRLYNSPLHF	TGTGCCAGCAGCTCCGGACGGCTTTATAATTCACCCCTCCACTTT
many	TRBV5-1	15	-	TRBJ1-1	CASSEAGRMNTEAFF	TGCGCCAGCAGCGAAGCAGGGAGAATGAACACTGAAGCTTTCTTT
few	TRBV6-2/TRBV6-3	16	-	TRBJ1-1	CASSSMTFEMNTEAFF	TGTGCCAGCAGCTCCATGACCTTCGAGATGAACACTGAAGCTTTCTTT
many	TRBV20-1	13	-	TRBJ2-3	CSARGQGLNTQYF	TGCAGTGCTAGGGGGCAGGGGCTCAATACGCAGTATTTT
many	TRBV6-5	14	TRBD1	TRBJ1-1	CASSRGTENTEAFF	TGTGCCAGCAGCCGGGGGACAGAGAACACTGAAGCTTTCTTT
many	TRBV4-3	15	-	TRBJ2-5	CASSQAPEYEETQYF	TGCGCCAGCAGCCAAGCCCCGGAATACGAAGAGACCCAGTACTTC
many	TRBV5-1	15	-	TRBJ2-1	CASSLVSGRHNEQFF	TGCGCCAGCAGCTTGGTCAGCGGGCGTCACAATGAGCAGTTCTTC
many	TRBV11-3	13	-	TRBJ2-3	CASSSRTSDTQYF	TGTGCCAGCAGCTCACGCACTAGCGATACGCAGTATTTT
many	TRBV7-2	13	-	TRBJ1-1	CASSFDSPAEAFF	TGTGCCAGCAGCTTCGACTCCCCAGCTGAAGCTTTCTTT
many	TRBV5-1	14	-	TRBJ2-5	CASSLEDPSGTQYF	TGCGCCAGCAGCTTGGAAGACCCCTCGGGGACCCAGTACTTC
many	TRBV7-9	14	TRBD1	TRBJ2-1	CASSLGDRGGEQFF	TGTGCCAGCAGCTTAGGGGACAGGGGAGGCGAGCAGTTCTTC
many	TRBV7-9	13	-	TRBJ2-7	CASSSGNIYEQYF	TGTGCCAGCAGCTCCGGGAATATCTACGAGCAGTACTTC
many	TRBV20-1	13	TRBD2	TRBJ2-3	CSALAGYTDTQYF	TGCAGTGCCTTAGCGGGGTACACAGATACGCAGTATTTT
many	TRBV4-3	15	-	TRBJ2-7	CASSQELALNYEQYF	TGCGCCAGCAGCCAAGAACTAGCTCTAAATTACGAGCAGTACTTC